The 9 T cell receptor beta chains below were found in one sample sequenced in a study of T cells after yellow fever vaccination (dated by TCRdb to between 2018 and 2021). Library creation used 5' RACE. The instrument was an Illumina HiSeq 2500. TCRdb cleaned the public reads at Q25 with fastp, built clones with MiXCR and kept in-frame beta chains. For every CDR3 protein sequence, its rows merge into one entry that carries the most common genes and DNA. In all, the sample holds 150,000 to 200,000 distinct CDR3 sequences, and about 6% of those were seen once. Roughly 3% of the sample is taken by the ten largest. In the paper's terms, the treatment or condition label means: live attenuated yellow fever vaccine strain. This sample comprised CD4+ T cells sorted from PBMCs, obtained on the day of the first yellow fever vaccination. These receptors all stem from a man in his late teens or twenties who received the YFV17D yellow fever vaccine.

The chain recombines TRBV3-1 with TRBJ2-2; 8 bases line up with TRBD1. The CDR3 runs 16 residues. CDR1 LGHDT and CDR2 YNNKEL come from the germline V gene (reference sequence). With 4 bases clipped from V and 2 bases from J, the junction kept 6 bases outside the gene matches. In DNA, the CDR3 is TGTGCCAGCAGCCCCAGGGGGCTCTTCAACACCGGGGAGCTGTTTTTT. Its translation: CASSPRGLFNTGELFF.

This chain connects TRBV7-6 to TRBJ2-2; D perhaps matches TRBD1 (6 bases). Trimming removed 5 bases from V and 7 bases from J, with 14 bases in between. This CDR3 has 14 amino acids. The V gene's germline CDR1 is SGHVS and CDR2 FNYEAQ. The CDR3 loop is CASSRVQGYGELFF. In DNA form, the CDR3 reads TGTGCCAGCAGCCGAGTCCAGGGGTACGGGGAGCTGTTTTTT.

This clonotype was detected a few times. The chain carries TRBV11-2 and TRBJ2-5; maybe TRBD1 (6 bases). The V end lost 5 bases, the J end lost 1 base, and 8 bases lay between the germline ends. Per germline, CDR1 SGHAT and CDR2 FQNNGV. The CDR3 totals 13 residues. The CDR3 loop is CASSRTVQETQYF. The CDR3 coding sequence is TGTGCCAGCAGCCGGACAGTCCAAGAGACCCAGTACTTC.

Ten or more counts support this clonotype. The chain has TRBV12-3 or TRBV12-4 and TRBJ2-6, with D uncertain. V was clipped by 5 bases and J by 1 base, with 9 bases between them. The CDR3 covers 15 residues. The CDR3 sequence is CASSQTASGANVLTF. The CDR3 DNA is TGTGCCAGCAGTCAAACAGCTTCTGGGGCCAACGTCCTGACTTTC.

This clonotype was seen repeatedly, ten times or more. The chain carries TRBV25-1 and TRBJ2-2; a possible D gene is TRBD1 (6 bases). Germline-derived CDR1 and CDR2 are MGHDK and SYGVNS. Between the trimmed V and J ends, which lost 3 bases and 5 bases, there was a span of 16 bases. The CDR3 runs 16 residues. CDR3 loop: CASSDLQGPRTGELFF. In DNA form, the CDR3 reads TGTGCCAGCAGTGATCTACAGGGCCCTAGGACCGGGGAGCTGTTTTTT.

This clonotype was recorded a few times. The V call is TRBV20-1, the J call TRBJ2-1; TRBD2 is a possible D gene (5 bases). CDR3 length: 13 residues. Trimming took 3 bases from V and 9 from J, leaving 15 bases between them. From germline, CDR1 is DFQATT and CDR2 SNEGSKA (reference sequence). The DNA of the CDR3 is TGCAGTGCTAGGGGAGAGCCCGTCGGTGAGCAGTTCTTC. Its protein is CSARGEPVGEQFF.

This clonotype was counted ten times or more. The chain uses TRBV9 and TRBJ2-5, with D possibly being TRBD1 or TRBD2 (6 bases each). This CDR3 has 15 amino acids. V was cut by 0 bases and J by 1 base, with 10 bases left in between. The germline V gene has CDR1 SGDLS and CDR2 YYNGEE. The CDR3 DNA reads TGTGCCAGCAGCGTAGCCGGGGGCCTCCAAGAGACCCAGTACTTC. As protein: CASSVAGGLQETQYF.

This rearrangement joins TRBV12-3 or TRBV12-4 to TRBJ1-2; no definite D call. V shed 4 bases and J shed 4 bases, with 13 bases lying between them. CDR3 length: 14 residues. The CDR3 bases are TGTGCCAGCAGTTCGGAAGGTTTTGCCTATGGCTACACCTTC. Residues: CASSSEGFAYGYTF.

This clonotype was counted ten times or more. This chain joins TRBV7-2 and TRBJ2-7; 9 nucleotides align to TRBD2. V lost 5 bases and J lost 10; bases outside the gene matches: 12. This CDR3 has 14 amino acids. The germline CDR1 and CDR2 sequences are SGHTA and FQGNSA. CDR3 amino acids: CASSPRGSGGKQYF. The CDR3 DNA reads as TGTGCCAGCAGCCCCCGGGGTAGCGGGGGTAAACAGTACTTC.